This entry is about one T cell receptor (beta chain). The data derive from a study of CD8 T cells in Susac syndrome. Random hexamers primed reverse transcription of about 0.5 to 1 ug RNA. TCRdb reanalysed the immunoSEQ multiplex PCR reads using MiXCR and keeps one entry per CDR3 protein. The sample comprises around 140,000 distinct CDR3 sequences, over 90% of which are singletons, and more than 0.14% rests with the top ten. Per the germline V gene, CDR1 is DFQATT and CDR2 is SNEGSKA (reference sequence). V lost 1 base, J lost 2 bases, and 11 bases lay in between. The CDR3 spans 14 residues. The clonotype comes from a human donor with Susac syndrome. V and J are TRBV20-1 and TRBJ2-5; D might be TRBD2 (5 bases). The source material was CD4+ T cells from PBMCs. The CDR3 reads CSARVGSGQETQYF. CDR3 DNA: TGCAGTGCTAGAGTAGGTTCGGGGCAAGAGACCCAGTACTTC.